Included here is one TCR beta chain sequence, with context. Its target is unknown. Germline loops: CDR1 SGHTA, CDR2 FQGTGA. The V gene lost 4 bases and the J gene lost 5 bases, with 14 bases spanning the gap. This CDR3 spans 15 amino acids. Clones were sequenced by immunoSEQ multiplex PCR, and TCRdb holds only the in-frame ones, with some missing. The sample shows under 150,000 clones, approximately 86% of them seen only once. This sample stems from a study of cytomegalovirus exposure and HLA in healthy donors. General study points: Most TCR sequences were uncommon, yet certain public TCRs appeared in many donors.

This sequence joins TRBV7-3 and TRBJ2-2, with D perhaps matching TRBD2 (5 bases). The material sequenced was PBMCs. The TCR was taken from a man in his late teens or twenties in good health and CMV-seropositive. CDR3 protein: CASSYRPDYTGELFF. CDR3 coding DNA: TGTGCCAGCAGCTATAGACCCGACTATACCGGGGAGCTGTTTTTT.